The present T cell receptor beta chain was sequenced within a study of human T cells and chemical hapten exposure. Study information: It was small differences in pooled library volume that mainly caused per-sample TCR yields to vary.

This clonotype has a count of ten or more. Unique molecular identifiers were attached to individual cDNA molecules within the library. Per the original data handling: Per sample, the median was 95,638 TCRs, with values from roughly 23,000 to 640,000. TCRdb passed the reads through MiXCR, listing each CDR3 protein once. The V and J calls and clone size are TCRdb's, not the authors'. The sample yields more than 100,000 distinct CDR3 sequences, less than 10% seen once. Researchers extracted total RNA from unfractionated whole blood. CDR1 is SGDLS, CDR2 YYNGEE, per germline. The CDR3 runs to 14 residues. Trimming took off 9 bases at V and 1 base at J, with 16 bases between the two ends.

Sequenced material: whole blood. This chain links TRBV9 with TRBJ1-1; no reliable D call. The sequence came from a human donor in good health. Some clones in this sample may be carry-over from other donors' samples. The chain's CDR3 is CATRRAGKNTEAFF. The CDR3 nucleotides are TGTGCCACCAGAAGGGCAGGAAAGAACACTGAAGCTTTCTTT.